These T cell receptor beta chains were read from a single sample in a study of blood T cell repertoires in COVID-19. The data were produced by immunoSEQ multiplex PCR, yet TCRdb's version contains in-frame clones alone and is incomplete. The repertoire holds hundreds of thousands of clones, with about 89% as singletons. The sequenced material came from peripheral blood. All receptors come from a woman between 25 and 40 years old with COVID-19, enrolled during active disease. Each CDR3 is given with its conserved first and last residue.

>TRBJ1-5|TRBV2
CASSEGGAYQPQHF
>TRBJ1-2|TRBV27
CASSLSSGQGGYGYTF
>TRBJ1-1|TRBV27
CASSSGGVTNTEAFF
>TRBJ2-4|TRBV6-1
CASSEGGQTLAKNIQYF
>TRBJ2-5|TRBV29-1
CSGSGVGAQETQYF
>TRBJ2-5|TRBV5-1
CASSTGQPSSQETQYF
>TRBJ1-5|TRBV10-3
CAISERQTNQPQHF
>TRBJ2-7|TRBV7-2
CASSFKGLVRQYF
>TRBJ1-2|TRBV6-5
CASSSRNPYGYTF
>TRBJ2-6|TRBV7-2
CANGEGAGVLTF
>TRBJ1-2|TRBV4-3
CASSQDLAGTGPNYGYTF
>TRBJ2-1|TRBV19
CASSKWTSGSNEQFF
>TRBJ1-1|TRBV4-3
CASSQVVQGVTEAFF
>TRBJ1-1|TRBV7-2
CDPDRPNTEAFF
>TRBJ2-3|TRBV19
CASGERPSSTDTQYF
>TRBJ2-1|TRBV4-3
CASSQDRLAVYNEQFF
>TRBJ2-7|TRBV6-5
CASSSRDRDHEQYF
>TRBJ1-2|TRBV12-3/TRBV12-4
CASSNRQGTGYTF
>TRBJ2-1|TRBV11-2
CASSLEYGRGPYNEQFF
>TRBJ1-1|TRBV10-1
CASSESWRARSGTEAFF
>TRBJ2-3|TRBV14
CASSHVWRDGTDTQYF
>TRBJ1-6|TRBV3-1/TRBV3-2
CASSFRGQGNNSPLHF
>TRBJ2-2|TRBV20-1
CSASRGMDTGELFF